The clone carrying this T cell receptor beta chain has only one observation. Its antigen is not identified. The sample contains more than one DNA sequence encoding this CDR3. The data are from a study of cytomegalovirus exposure and HLA in healthy donors. Study-level points and caveats: In the 120 or so validation repertoires, approximately 94% of cluster scores exceeded 0, per a later analysis. It was 150 or so TCR beta chains that were listed as cytomegalovirus-associated. Published work reported that the classifier diagnosed cytomegalovirus status with high specificity and sensitivity.

The repertoire was sequenced with immunoSEQ multiplex PCR; TCRdb's copy has only in-frame clones and lacks some. Of about 160,000 clones in the sample, about 82% were seen once. The donors were members of the validation cohort, which comprised 120 subjects and was separate from the first cohort of 600 to 850 subjects. The material sequenced was PBMCs. The receptor's source is a man under 40 in good health and CMV-seropositive.

The chain's CDR3 is CASSLTSGGAYEQYF. DNA of the CDR3: TGTGCCAGCAGCCTAACTAGCGGGGGGGCCTACGAGCAGTACTTC. This chain joins TRBV7-2 and TRBJ2-7; TRBD2 agrees at 13 bases. With V trimmed by 5 bases and J by 2 bases, 3 bases remained unmatched. The germline gives CDR1 SGHTA, CDR2 FQGNSA. CDR3 size: 15 residues.